The TCR beta chain described here comes from a study of cytomegalovirus exposure and HLA in healthy donors. Overall study: In a later analysis, it was reported that the 120 validation repertoires had been produced on the same platform as the 670 or so repertoires belonging to the first cohort.

In the case of this clone: Its antigen remains unknown.

Using immunoSEQ multiplex PCR, the repertoire was profiled, and TCRdb retains in-frame clones only, with some absent. The repertoire holds about 180,000 clones, around 84% seen once, with approximately 15% in the top ten. Whole-study results and caveats: Using the classifier, cytomegalovirus status was reportedly diagnosed with high specificity and sensitivity. Whilst most TCR sequences proved rare, a subset of public TCRs occurred across many donors. Specific recognition of CMV antigens was confirmed in vitro for a few chains (all CMV-associated).

Material: PBMCs. This clonotype was sampled from a man aged 18 to 30 in good health and CMV-seropositive.

The CDR3 coding sequence is TGTGCCTGGAGGAGGGGACTACCGGCCGGGGAGCTGTTTTTT. It encodes CAWRRGLPAGELFF. The rearrangement links TRBV30 to TRBJ2-2, with 7 bases fitting TRBD2. The CDR3 runs 14 residues. Losses at the gene ends were 3 bases for V and 6 bases for J; bases not matched to a gene: 7. Germline V gene data show CDR1 as GTSNPN and CDR2 as SVGIG (reference sequence).